This TCR beta chain was obtained from a study of CD8 T cells in Susac syndrome. General study findings and limits: The study recognized that its TCR sequencing and HLA analysis covered a relatively small number of individuals.

CDR1 is SGHDN, CDR2 FVKESK, per germline. This CDR3 has 14 amino acids. The V end lost 3 bases, the J end lost 5 bases, and 13 bases lay between the germline ends. On this clonotype itself: The antigen is not known.

Random hexamers were used to reverse transcribe an amount of roughly 0.5 to 1 ug RNA. Amplification of TCR beta CDR3 was carried out by immunoSEQ multiplex PCR, which covered 54 Vbeta and 13 Jbeta segments. Using its own MiXCR run on the immunoSEQ multiplex PCR reads, TCRdb lists one record per CDR3 protein. The profile shows some 220,000 distinct CDR3 sequences, approximately 95% of them singletons. TCR beta sequences were obtained from blood CD8+ and CD4+ T cells. Isolation of CD8+ and CD4+ T cells was performed negatively, whereas enrichment of TEMRA cells was done by FACS. This chain uses TRBV14 with TRBJ1-2, with D perhaps TRBD1 (5 bases). The sequenced sample was CD4+ T cells from PBMCs. This TCR was sampled from a human donor with multiple sclerosis. The CDR3: CASSHQVAGYGYTF. CDR3 DNA sequence: TGTGCCAGCAGCCATCAAGTGGCAGGGTATGGCTACACCTTC.